This T cell receptor beta chain was documented in a study of cytotoxic CD8 clonotypes in ibrutinib-treated CLL. Regarding the study as a whole: Sustained-remission and progressing patients' sampling times differed.

This clone has more than one count but fewer than ten. Its specificity is unknown. Profiled with immunoSEQ multiplex PCR; TCRdb holds only in-frame clones, not every one. The sample holds about 120,000 clones, 50% to 65% seen once. Trimming took 3 bases from V and 4 from J, leaving 14 bases between them. CDR1 SGHDT and CDR2 YYEEEE come from the germline V gene. The length of the CDR3 is 14 residues. The sample consisted of PBMCs, taken after 24 months of ibrutinib treatment. This TCR was sampled from a human donor with chronic lymphocytic leukemia. V gene TRBV5-6 combines with J gene TRBJ2-7; D is perhaps TRBD1 (6 bases). CDR3 sequence reads: CASSSTPGAYEQYF. The CDR3 DNA reads as TGTGCCAGCAGCTCTACCCCAGGGGCGTACGAGCAGTACTTC. The whole variable domain, filled in from reference TRBV5-6 and TRBJ2-7, reads DAGVTQSPTHLIKTRGQQVTLRCSPKSGHDTVSWYQQALGQGPQFIFQYYEEEERQRGNFPDRFSGHQFPNYSSELNVNALLLGDSALYLCASSSTPGAYEQYFGPGTRLTVT.